A selection of T cell receptor beta chains follows, all from one sample in a study of CD8 T cells in Susac syndrome. TCRdb called the immunoSEQ multiplex PCR reads again in MiXCR, with one record for every CDR3 protein. The sample has approximately 130,000 distinct CDR3 sequences, around 90% seen once; the top ten hold roughly 0.25%. What was sequenced was CD8+ T cells from PBMCs. Receptors were obtained from a human donor with multiple sclerosis. Both conserved end residues are part of each CDR3. The D gene is left open where the match is weak. Clone size is stated in some rows and not others, as once, few, many or a class when expanded.

abundance	v_gene	d_gene	j_gene	CDR3aa	CDR3nt
NA	TRBV7-9	TRBD1	TRBJ2-7	CASSSRTGWEQYF	TGTGCCAGCAGCTCCAGGACAGGGTGGGAGCAGTACTTC
NA	TRBV7-2	NA	TRBJ2-6	CASSADRYLSGANVLTF	TGTGCCAGCAGTGCAGACAGATACCTCTCTGGGGCCAACGTCCTGACTTTC
few	TRBV7-8	NA	TRBJ2-1	CASSGGYNEQFF	TGTGCCAGCAGTGGCGGCTACAATGAGCAGTTCTTC
NA	TRBV6-2/TRBV6-3	NA	TRBJ2-1	CASSNGNYNEQFF	TGTGCCAGCAGTAACGGGAATTACAATGAGCAGTTCTTC
NA	TRBV4-2	TRBD2	TRBJ2-5	CASSQDQLAGVPETQYF	TGTGCCAGCAGCCAAGATCAGCTAGCGGGAGTCCCAGAGACCCAGTACTTC
NA	TRBV2	TRBD2	TRBJ2-1	CASSGELAGMSYNEQFF	TGTGCCAGCAGTGGGGAACTAGCGGGAATGTCCTACAATGAGCAGTTCTTC
NA	TRBV12-5	NA	TRBJ2-5	CPRETQYF	TGTCCGCGAGAGACCCAGTACTTC
NA	TRBV5-6	NA	TRBJ1-2	CASSRRVPRHYGYTF	TGTGCCAGCAGCCGACGGGTTCCTAGACACTATGGCTACACCTTC
NA	TRBV29-1	TRBD2	TRBJ2-3	CSVEGREGPDTQYF	TGCAGCGTTGAAGGGCGGGAGGGGCCAGATACGCAGTATTTT
NA	TRBV10-2	TRBD1	TRBJ2-5	CASSGTTGVSETQYF	TGCGCCAGCAGTGGCACGACAGGGGTGAGCGAGACCCAGTACTTC
few	TRBV19	TRBD1	TRBJ1-2	CASSMFGGQIEDGYTF	TGTGCCAGTAGTATGTTTGGGGGACAGATCGAGGACGGCTACACCTTC
NA	TRBV25-1	NA	TRBJ2-7	CASSEAGTGYEQYF	TGTGCCAGCAGTGAAGCCGGGACTGGCTACGAGCAGTACTTC
NA	TRBV12-3/TRBV12-4	NA	TRBJ2-3	CASSFPLGTDTQYF	TGTGCCAGCAGTTTCCCTCTGGGCACAGATACGCAGTATTTT
NA	TRBV6-5	NA	TRBJ2-7	CASSYSRLHLGELEQYF	TGTGCCAGCAGTTACTCGAGATTACATTTGGGGGAATTAGAGCAGTACTTC
NA	TRBV7-2	TRBD2	TRBJ2-1	CASSPLAGGHYNEQFF	TGTGCCAGCAGCCCACTAGCGGGAGGCCACTACAATGAGCAGTTCTTC
NA	TRBV10-1	TRBD1	TRBJ1-5	CASSGTGGQPQHF	TGCGCCAGCAGTGGGACAGGGGGCCAGCCCCAGCATTTT
few	TRBV27	TRBD2	TRBJ2-7	CASSPLAGEVSYEQYF	TGTGCCAGCAGTCCGTTAGCGGGGGAGGTATCCTACGAGCAGTACTTC